This T cell receptor beta chain was sequenced during a study of post-analysis software for immune sequencing data (dated by TCRdb to the mid-2010s). Regarding the complete study: Relapsing-remitting, secondary progressive and progressive-relapsing multiple sclerosis were recorded as disease courses, and subtype annotation was lacking for some patients. The multiple sclerosis patient repertoires were compared with 10 to 12 previously published healthy control repertoires from donors aged 6 to 25 years. A subset of samples was prepared in parallel using single-end sample barcoding, then pooled and co-amplified after Illumina adapter ligation.

This clonotype was counted a few times. Its antigen remains unidentified. Base quality data are lacking; no much larger clone is found one base away. Libraries came from PCR. Sequenced on an Illumina HiSeq 2500. To reduce PCR and sequencing biases, unique molecular identifiers were incorporated into the TCR beta cDNA libraries. Per 1 to 10 million input T cells, roughly 500,000 cDNA molecules were obtained, such that each molecule approximated one T cell. The patient libraries were prepared and sequenced using the same protocol as the earlier healthy control dataset. Samples belonging to the same batch were prepared together, multiplexed and sequenced on a shared HiSeq lane. The authors' analysis ran thus. Raw barcoded reads were processed with MIGEC, discarding single-read molecular identifier groups before consensus assembly and CDR3 extraction. Clonotype tables were post-analysed with VDJtools, normalizing diversity by down-sampling all datasets to the smallest sample size. To correct batch-related cross-sample contamination, repertoire overlap clustering matched CDR3 amino acid sequences but not nucleotide sequences. TCRdb applied fastp at Q25 and MiXCR to the public reads, then kept only in-frame beta chains. Records with the same CDR3 protein are collapsed into one entry carrying the most frequent genes and DNA. Clone size and V and J calls follow TCRdb, not the original study. The sample table holds about 810,000 distinct CDR3 sequences, of which roughly 58% were seen once. 4% to 5.5% of the sample comes from the top ten.

V was cut back by 1 base and J by 2 bases, leaving a gap of 13 bases between them. The cysteine opens and the phenylalanine closes a CDR3 of 16 amino acids. The CDR3 DNA has 48 bases and is translated from base 1. The germline V gene (reference sequence) specifies SEHNR as CDR1 and FQNEAQ as CDR2. Overall study results and their limits: Strong co-clustering of samples prepared in the same batch was shown by direct clustering with F measure, prompting a batch-effect correction. Compared with controls, multiple sclerosis patients had significantly lower normalized Chao1 diversity, a finding suggesting substantial peripheral T-cell clonal expansion. The multiple sclerosis patient group was slightly younger than the control group. Significantly higher frequencies in patients than in controls were found for about five TRBV segments, including TRBV5-6, TRBV5-1 and TRBV20-1.

TCR beta repertoires were profiled from peripheral blood of 10 to 15 young patients with multiple sclerosis to demonstrate the VDJtools post-analysis software. The patients with multiple sclerosis were children and adolescents between roughly 6 and 17 years of age. The chain employs TRBV7-9 and TRBJ2-3; 6 matching bases give a weak D call of TRBD1. This TCR was sampled from a girl between 10 and 17 years old with multiple sclerosis. The sample was blood. The CDR3 corresponds to CASSLGWGPHTDTQYF. The nucleotide sequence reads TGTGCCAGCAGCTTAGGCTGGGGGCCCCACACAGATACGCAGTATTTT.